One TCR beta chain is described in this entry. Averaging around 110 mL, one heparinised blood draw was given by each donor. Sorted populations all had greater than 95% purity. This sample stems from a study of beta chain features in type 1 diabetes. Study background: All samples yielded 100 million to 140 million examined sorted cells.

The entirety of the isolated RNA underwent reverse transcription, so expressed TCRB transcripts were sequenced. The repertoire was sequenced with immunoSEQ multiplex PCR; TCRdb's copy has only in-frame clones and lacks some. The sample holds about 230,000 clones, 7.5% to 10% seen once. J was trimmed by 2 bases and V by 3 bases; bases with no gene match: 5. This CDR3 spans 15 amino acids. The germline CDR1 and CDR2 sequences are SGHRS and YFSETQ. The rearrangement links TRBV5-1 to TRBJ2-7; 10 nucleotides agree with TRBD1. This receptor was identified in a woman aged 18-29 years in good health. The sample taken for sequencing was naive CD4+ T cells from blood. The CDR3 loop reads CASSSGTGDPYEQYF. CDR3 coding DNA: TGCGCCAGCAGCTCCGGGACAGGGGACCCCTACGAGCAGTACTTC.